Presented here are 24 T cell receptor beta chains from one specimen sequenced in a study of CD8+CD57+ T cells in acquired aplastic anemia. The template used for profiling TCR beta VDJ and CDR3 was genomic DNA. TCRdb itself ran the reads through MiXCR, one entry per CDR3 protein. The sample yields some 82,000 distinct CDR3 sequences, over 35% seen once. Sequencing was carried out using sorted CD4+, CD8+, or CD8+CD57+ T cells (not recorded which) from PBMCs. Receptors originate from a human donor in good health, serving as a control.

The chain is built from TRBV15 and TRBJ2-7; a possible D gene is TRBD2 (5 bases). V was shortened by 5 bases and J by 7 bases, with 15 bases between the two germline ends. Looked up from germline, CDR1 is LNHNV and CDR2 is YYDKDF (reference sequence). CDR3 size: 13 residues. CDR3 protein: CATSLARVREQYF. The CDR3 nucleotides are TGTGCCACCAGCCTAGCCCGGGTGAGAGAGCAGTACTTC. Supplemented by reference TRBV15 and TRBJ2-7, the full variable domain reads DAMVIQNPRYQVTQFGKPVTLSCSQTLNHNVMYWYQQKSSQAPKLLFHYYDKDFNNEADTPDNFQSRRPNTSFCFLDIRSPGLGDTAMYLCATSLARVREQYFGPGTRLTVT.

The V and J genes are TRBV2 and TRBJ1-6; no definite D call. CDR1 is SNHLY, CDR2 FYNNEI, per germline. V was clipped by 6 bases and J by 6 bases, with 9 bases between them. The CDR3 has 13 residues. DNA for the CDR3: TGTGCCAGCAGGCCTGGGCGTAATTCACCCCTCCACTTT. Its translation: CASRPGRNSPLHF.

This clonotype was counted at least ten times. The CDR3 protein is CASSLGGGEQFF. CDR3 coding DNA: TGTGCCAGCAGCTTAGGGGGAGGTGAGCAGTTCTTC. The chain links TRBV11-2 to TRBJ2-1, with TRBD2 as a possible D gene (6 bases). The V end was cut by 1 base, the J end by 9 bases, with 7 bases between. The CDR3 runs to 12 residues. Germline V gene data show CDR1 as SGHAT and CDR2 as FQNNGV. The variable domain in full, with the rest retrieved from reference TRBV11-2 and TRBJ2-1, is EAGVAQSPRYKIIEKRQSVAFWCNPISGHATLYWYQQILGQGPKLLIQFQNNGVVDDSQLPKDRFSAERLKGVDSTLKIQPAKLEDSAVYLCASSLGGGEQFFGPGTRLTVL.

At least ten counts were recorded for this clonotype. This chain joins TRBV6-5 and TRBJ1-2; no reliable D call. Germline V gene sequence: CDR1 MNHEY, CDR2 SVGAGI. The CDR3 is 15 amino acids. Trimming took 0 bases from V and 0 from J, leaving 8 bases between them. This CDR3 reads CASSYSNRANYGYTF. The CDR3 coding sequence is TGTGCCAGCAGTTACTCGAACAGAGCTAACTATGGCTACACCTTC.

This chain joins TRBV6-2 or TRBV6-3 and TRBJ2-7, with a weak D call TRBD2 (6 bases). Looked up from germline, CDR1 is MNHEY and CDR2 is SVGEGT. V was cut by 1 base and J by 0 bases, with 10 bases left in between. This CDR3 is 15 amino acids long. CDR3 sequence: CASSYYAGCSYEQYF. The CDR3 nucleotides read TGTGCCAGCAGTTACTATGCGGGGTGCTCCTACGAGCAGTACTTC.

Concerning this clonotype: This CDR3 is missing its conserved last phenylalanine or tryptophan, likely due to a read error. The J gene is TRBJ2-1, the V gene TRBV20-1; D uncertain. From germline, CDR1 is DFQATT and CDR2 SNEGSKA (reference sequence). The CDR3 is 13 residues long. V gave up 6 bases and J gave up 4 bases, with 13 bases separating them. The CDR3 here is CSAHWRSYNEQFL. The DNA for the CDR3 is TGCAGTGCCCACTGGCGGTCTTACAATGAGCAGTTCCTC.

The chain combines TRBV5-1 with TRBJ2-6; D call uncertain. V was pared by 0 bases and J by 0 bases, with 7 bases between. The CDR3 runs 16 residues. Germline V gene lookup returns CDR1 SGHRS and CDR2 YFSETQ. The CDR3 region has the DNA TGCGCCAGCAGCTTGGGGATGATCTCTGGGGCCAACGTCCTGACTTTC. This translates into CASSLGMISGANVLTF.

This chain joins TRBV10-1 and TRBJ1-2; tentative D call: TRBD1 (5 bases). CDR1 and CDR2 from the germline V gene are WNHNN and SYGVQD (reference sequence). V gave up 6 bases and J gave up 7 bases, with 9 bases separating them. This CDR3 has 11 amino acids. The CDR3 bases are TGCGCCAGCAGATCGACAGCTGGCTACACCTTC. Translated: CASRSTAGYTF.

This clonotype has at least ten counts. CDR3 DNA: TGCGCCAGCAGTGACTGGCGGGAGAGCGGTGAGCAGTTCTTC. Protein product: CASSDWRESGEQFF. The chain recombines TRBV10-1 with TRBJ2-1; 7 bases fit TRBD2. The CDR3 runs 14 residues. Trimming removed 3 bases from V and 9 bases from J; junction bases left unmatched: 8. In germline, CDR1 is WNHNN, CDR2 SYGVQD (reference sequence).

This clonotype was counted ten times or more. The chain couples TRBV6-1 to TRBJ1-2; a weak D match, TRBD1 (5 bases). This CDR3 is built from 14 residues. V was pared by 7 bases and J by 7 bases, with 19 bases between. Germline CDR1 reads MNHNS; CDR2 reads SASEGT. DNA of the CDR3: TGTGCCAGCACCTCCACAGGCGTCGGTCGTGGCTACACCTTC. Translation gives CASTSTGVGRGYTF.

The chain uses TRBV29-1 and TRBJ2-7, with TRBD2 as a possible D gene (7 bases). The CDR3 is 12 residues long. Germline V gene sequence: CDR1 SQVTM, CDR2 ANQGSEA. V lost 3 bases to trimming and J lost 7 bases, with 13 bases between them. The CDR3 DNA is TGCAGCGTTGAGGGGGGGGGCGAGGAGCAGTACTTC. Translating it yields CSVEGGGEEQYF.

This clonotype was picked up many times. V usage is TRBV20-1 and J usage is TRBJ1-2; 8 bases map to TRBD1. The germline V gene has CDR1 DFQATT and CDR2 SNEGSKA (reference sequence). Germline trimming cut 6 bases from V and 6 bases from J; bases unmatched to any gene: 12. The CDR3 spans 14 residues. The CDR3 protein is CSATHRQGPDGYTF. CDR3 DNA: TGCAGTGCAACTCACAGACAGGGGCCGGATGGCTACACCTTC.

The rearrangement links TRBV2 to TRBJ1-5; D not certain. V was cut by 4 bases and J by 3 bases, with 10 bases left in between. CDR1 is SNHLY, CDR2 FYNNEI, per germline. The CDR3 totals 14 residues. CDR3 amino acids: CASSVRAFNQPQHF. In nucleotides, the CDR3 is TGTGCCAGCAGTGTCCGGGCCTTCAATCAGCCCCAGCATTTT.

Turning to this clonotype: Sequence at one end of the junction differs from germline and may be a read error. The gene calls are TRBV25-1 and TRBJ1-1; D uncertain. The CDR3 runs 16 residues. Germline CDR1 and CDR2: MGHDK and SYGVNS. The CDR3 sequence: CASSETERFGNTEAFF. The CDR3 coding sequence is TGTGCCAGCAGTGAGACCGAGAGATTCGGGAACACTGAAGCTTTCTTC.

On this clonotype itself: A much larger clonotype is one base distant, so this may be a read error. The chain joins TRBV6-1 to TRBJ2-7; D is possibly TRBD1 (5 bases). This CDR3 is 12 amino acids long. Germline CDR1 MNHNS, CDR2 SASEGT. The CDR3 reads CASGASSCEQYF. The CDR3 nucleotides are TGTGCCAGCGGGGCCAGCTCCTGCGAGCAGTACTTC.

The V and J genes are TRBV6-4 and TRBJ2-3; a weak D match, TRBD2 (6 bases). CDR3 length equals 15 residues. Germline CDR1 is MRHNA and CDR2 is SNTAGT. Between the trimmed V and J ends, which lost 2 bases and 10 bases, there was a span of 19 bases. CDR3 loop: CASSDGLTGGDAQYF. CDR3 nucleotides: TGTGCCAGCAGTGACGGTTTAACAGGCGGGGATGCGCAGTATTTT.

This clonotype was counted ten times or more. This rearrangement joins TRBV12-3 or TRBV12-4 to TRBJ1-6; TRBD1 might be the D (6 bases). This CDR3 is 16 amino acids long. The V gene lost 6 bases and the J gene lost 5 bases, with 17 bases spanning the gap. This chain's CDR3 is CASRQTWTADNSPLHF. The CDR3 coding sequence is TGTGCCAGCAGGCAAACTTGGACAGCCGATAATTCACCCCTCCACTTT.

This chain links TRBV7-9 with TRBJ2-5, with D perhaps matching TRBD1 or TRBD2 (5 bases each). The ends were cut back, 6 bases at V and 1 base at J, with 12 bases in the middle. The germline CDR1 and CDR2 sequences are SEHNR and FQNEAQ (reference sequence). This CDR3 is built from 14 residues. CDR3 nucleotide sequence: TGTGCCAGCAGTGAAGCAGGGACCCAAGAGACCCAGTACTTC. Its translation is CASSEAGTQETQYF.

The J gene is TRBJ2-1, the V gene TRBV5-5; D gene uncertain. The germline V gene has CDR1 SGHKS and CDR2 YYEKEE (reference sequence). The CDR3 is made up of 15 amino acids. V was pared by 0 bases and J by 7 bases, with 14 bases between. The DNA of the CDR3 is TGTGCCAGCAGCTTGGCCCAGGAAGAGGTTAATGAGCAGTTCTTC. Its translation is CASSLAQEEVNEQFF.

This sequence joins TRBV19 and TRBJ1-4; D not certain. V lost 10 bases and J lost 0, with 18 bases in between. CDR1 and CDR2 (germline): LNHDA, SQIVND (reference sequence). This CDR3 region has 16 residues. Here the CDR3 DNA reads TGTGCCACCCGGGCCGCCGTGGGGTCAACTAATGAAAAACTGTTTTTT. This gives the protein CATRAAVGSTNEKLFF.

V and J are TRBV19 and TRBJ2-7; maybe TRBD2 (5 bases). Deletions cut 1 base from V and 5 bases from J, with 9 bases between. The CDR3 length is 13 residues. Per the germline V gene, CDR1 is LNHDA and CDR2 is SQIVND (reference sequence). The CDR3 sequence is CASSIGAGDEQYV. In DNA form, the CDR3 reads TGTGCCAGTAGTATAGGGGCCGGGGACGAGCAGTACGTC.

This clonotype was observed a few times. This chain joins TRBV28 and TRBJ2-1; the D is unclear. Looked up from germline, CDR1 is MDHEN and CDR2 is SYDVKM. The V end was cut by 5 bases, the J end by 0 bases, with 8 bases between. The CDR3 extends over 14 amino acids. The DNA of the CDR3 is TGTGCCAGCAGTGCGTCGAGCTCCTACAATGAGCAGTTCTTC. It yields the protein CASSASSSYNEQFF. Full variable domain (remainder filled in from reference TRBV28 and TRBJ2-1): DVKVTQSSRYLVKRTGEKVFLECVQDMDHENMFWYRQDPGLGLRLIYFSYDVKMKEKGDIPEGYSVSREKKERFSLILESASTNQTSMYLCASSASSSYNEQFFGPGTRLTVL.

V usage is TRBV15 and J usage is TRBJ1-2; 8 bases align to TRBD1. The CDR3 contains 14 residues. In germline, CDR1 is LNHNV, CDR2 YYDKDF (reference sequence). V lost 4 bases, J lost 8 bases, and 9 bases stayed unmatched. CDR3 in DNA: TGTGCCACCAGCATAGGGGGACAGGCCTGGGGCTACACCTTC. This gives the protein CATSIGGQAWGYTF.

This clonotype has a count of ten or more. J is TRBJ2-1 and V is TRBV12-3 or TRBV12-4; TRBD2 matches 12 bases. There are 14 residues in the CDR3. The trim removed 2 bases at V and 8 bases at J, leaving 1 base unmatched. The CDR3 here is CASSLLAGGDEQFF. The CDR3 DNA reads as TGTGCCAGCAGTTTACTAGCGGGAGGGGATGAGCAGTTCTTC.